This TCR beta chain comes out of a study of immune evolution from preneoplasia to lung adenocarcinoma. Germline CDR1 SSHAT, CDR2 FNYEAQ (reference sequence). The CDR3 totals 16 residues. Macro-dissection enriched premalignant or tumor cells before nucleic acid extraction. Remarks on this clone: Its antigen is unidentified. An end of the junction does not agree with germline; a read error may underlie this.

Using immunoSEQ multiplex PCR, the repertoire was profiled, and TCRdb retains in-frame clones only, with some absent. Found here are 15,000 or so clones, about 88% of them singletons; the top ten hold approximately 2.8%. Regarding the study as a whole: Normal lung had the highest top T cell clone frequencies. Normal lung had highest clonality; later lesions appeared denser, more diverse. Highest clonality occurred in KRAS-mutant, not EGFR-mutant or double wild-type, nodules.

Sequencing input: FFPE invasive lung adenocarcinoma tissue. This clonotype was sampled from a person aged 65 to 85 with invasive lung adenocarcinoma. The genes are TRBV7-7 and TRBJ2-1; TRBD2 matches 8 bases. CDR3 nucleotide sequence: TGTGCTAGCAGCTTAGGCAGCGGGGGAACCTACAATGAGCAGTTCTTC. It encodes CASSLGSGGTYNEQFF. Variable domain in full (rest from reference TRBV7-7 and TRBJ2-1): GAGVSQSPRYKVTKRGQDVTLRCDPISSHATLYWYQQALGQGPEFLTYFNYEAQPDKSGLPSDRFSAERPEGSISTLTIQRTEQRDSAMYRCASSLGSGGTYNEQFFGPGTRLTVL.